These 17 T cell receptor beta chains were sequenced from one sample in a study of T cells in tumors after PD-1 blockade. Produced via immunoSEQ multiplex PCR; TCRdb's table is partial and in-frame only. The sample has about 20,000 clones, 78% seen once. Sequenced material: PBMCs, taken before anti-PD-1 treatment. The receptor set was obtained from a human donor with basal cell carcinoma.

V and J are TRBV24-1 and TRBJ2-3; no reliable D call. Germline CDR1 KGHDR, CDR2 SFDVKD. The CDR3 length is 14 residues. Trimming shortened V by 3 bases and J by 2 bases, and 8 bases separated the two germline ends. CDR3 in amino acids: CATSDPGHTDTQYF. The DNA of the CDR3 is TGTGCCACCAGTGATCCCGGGCACACAGATACGCAGTATTTT.

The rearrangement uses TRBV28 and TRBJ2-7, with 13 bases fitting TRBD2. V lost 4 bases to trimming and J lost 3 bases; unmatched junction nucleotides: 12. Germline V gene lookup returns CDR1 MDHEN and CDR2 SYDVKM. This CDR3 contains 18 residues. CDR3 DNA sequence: TGTGCCAGCAGTTCACTAGCGGGAGGGCCGGGGGGGCTCTACGAGCAGTACTTC. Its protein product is CASSSLAGGPGGLYEQYF.

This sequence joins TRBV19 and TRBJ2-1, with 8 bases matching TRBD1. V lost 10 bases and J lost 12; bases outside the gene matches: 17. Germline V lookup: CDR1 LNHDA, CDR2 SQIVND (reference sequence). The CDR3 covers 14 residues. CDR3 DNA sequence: TGTGCCACAGAACCAGGGGGCGGAACTCCGAGGCAGTTCTTC. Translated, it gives CATEPGGGTPRQFF.

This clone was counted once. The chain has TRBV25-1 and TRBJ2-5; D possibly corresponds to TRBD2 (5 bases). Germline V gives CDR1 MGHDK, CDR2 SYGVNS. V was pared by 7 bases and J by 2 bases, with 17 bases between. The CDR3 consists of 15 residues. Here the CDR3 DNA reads TGTGCCAGCATCCCGGCCGAGGGCGGACAAGAGACCCAGTACTTC. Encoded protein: CASIPAEGGQETQYF.

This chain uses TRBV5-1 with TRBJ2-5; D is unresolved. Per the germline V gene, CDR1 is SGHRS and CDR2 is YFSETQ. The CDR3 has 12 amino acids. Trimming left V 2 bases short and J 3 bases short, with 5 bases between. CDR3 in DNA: TGCGCCAGCAGCTTCCTAAAAGAGACCCAGTACTTC. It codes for CASSFLKETQYF. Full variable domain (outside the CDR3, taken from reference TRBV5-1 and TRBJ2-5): KAGVTQTPRYLIKTRGQQVTLSCSPISGHRSVSWYQQTPGQGLQFLFEYFSETQRNKGNFPGRFSGRQFSNSRSEMNVSTLELGDSALYLCASSFLKETQYFGPGTRLLVL.

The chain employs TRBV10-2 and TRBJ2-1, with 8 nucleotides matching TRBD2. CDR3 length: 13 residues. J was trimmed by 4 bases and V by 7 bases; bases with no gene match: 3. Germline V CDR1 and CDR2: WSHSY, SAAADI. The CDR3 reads CASTLAGYNEQFF. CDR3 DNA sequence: TGCGCCAGCACGCTAGCGGGTTACAATGAGCAGTTCTTC.

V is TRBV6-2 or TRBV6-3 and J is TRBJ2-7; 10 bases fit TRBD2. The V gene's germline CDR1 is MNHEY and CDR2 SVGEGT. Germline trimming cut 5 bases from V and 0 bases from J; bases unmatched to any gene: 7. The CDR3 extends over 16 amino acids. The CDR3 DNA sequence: TGTGCCAGCAGTGACCTAGCGGGGGCCGACTCCTACGAGCAGTACTTC. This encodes CASSDLAGADSYEQYF.

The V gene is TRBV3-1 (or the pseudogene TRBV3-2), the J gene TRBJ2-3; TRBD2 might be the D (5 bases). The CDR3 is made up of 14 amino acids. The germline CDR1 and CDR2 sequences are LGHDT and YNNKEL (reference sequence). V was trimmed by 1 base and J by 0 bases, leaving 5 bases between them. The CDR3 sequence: CASSQAGSTDTQYF. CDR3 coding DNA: TGTGCCAGCAGCCAAGCGGGAAGCACAGATACGCAGTATTTT.

CDR3 DNA sequence: TGTGCCAGCAGCCACACTCATCAGCCCCAGCATTTT. Its translation: CASSHTHQPQHF. The genes are TRBV3-1 (or the pseudogene TRBV3-2) and TRBJ1-5; no clear D. CDR1 and CDR2 from the germline V gene are LGHDT and YNNKEL (reference sequence). With 3 bases removed from V and 5 bases from J, the gap between germline ends came to 5 bases. The CDR3 totals 12 residues.

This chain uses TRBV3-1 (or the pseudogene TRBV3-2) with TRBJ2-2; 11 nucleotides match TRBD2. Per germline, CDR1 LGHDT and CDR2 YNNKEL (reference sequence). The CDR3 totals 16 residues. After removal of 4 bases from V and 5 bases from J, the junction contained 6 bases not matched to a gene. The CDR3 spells CASSPPASGGTGELFF. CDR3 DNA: TGTGCCAGCAGCCCCCCCGCTAGCGGGGGGACCGGGGAGCTGTTTTTT.

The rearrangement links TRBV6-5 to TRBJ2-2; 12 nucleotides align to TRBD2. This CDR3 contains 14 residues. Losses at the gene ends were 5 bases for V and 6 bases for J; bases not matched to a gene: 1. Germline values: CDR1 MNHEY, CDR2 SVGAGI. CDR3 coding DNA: TGTGCCAGCAGTCTAGCGGGAGGGGCCGGGGAGCTGTTTTTT. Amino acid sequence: CASSLAGGAGELFF.

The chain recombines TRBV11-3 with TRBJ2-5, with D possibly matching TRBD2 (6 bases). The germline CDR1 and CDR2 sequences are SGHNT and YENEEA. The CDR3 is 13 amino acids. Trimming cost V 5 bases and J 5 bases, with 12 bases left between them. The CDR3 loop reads CASSISGGETQYF. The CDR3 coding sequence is TGTGCCAGCAGCATCAGCGGAGGGGAGACCCAGTACTTC. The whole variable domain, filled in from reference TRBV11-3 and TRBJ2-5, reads EAGVVQSPRYKIIEKKQPVAFWCNPISGHNTLYWYLQNLGQGPELLIRYENEEAVDDSQLPKDRFSAERLKGVDSTLKIQPAELGDSAVYLCASSISGGETQYFGPGTRLLVL.

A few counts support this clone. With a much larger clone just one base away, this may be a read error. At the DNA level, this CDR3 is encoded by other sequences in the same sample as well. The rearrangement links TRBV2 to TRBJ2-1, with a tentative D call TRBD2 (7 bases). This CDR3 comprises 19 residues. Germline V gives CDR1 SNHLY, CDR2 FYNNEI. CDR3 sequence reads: CPSCDGGAGEGSSYNEQFF. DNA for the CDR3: TGTCCCAGCTGTGATGGGGGGGCGGGGGAGGGGAGCTCCTACAATGAGCAGTTCTTC.

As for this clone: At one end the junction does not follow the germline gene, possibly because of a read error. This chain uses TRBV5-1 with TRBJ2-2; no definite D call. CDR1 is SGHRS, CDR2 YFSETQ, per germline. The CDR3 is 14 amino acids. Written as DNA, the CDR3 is TGCGTCAGCAGCTTGTTGGGTCTAACCGGGGAGCTGTTTTTT. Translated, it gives CVSSLLGLTGELFF.

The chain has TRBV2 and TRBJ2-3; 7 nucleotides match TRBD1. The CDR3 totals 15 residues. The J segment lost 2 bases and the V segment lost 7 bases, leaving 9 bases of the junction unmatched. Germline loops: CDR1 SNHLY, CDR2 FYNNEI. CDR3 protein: CASKLGQAHTDTQYF. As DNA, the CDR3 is TGTGCCAGCAAACTCGGACAGGCCCACACAGATACGCAGTATTTT.

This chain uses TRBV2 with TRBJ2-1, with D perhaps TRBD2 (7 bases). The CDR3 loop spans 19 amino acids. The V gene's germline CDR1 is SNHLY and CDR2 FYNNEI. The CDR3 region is CPCSDGGAGEGSSYNEQFF. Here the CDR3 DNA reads TGTCCCTGCAGTGATGGGGGGGCGGGGGAGGGGAGCTCCTACAATGAGCAGTTCTTC.

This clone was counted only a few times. The CDR3 protein is CASSPPGQQREKLFF. The DNA of the CDR3 is TGTGCCAGCTCACCACCGGGACAGCAAAGGGAAAAACTGTTTTTT. The V gene is TRBV18, the J gene TRBJ1-4; 7 nucleotides match TRBD1. The CDR3 loop spans 15 amino acids. Looked up from germline, CDR1 is KGHSH and CDR2 is LQKENI. Trimming took 0 bases from V and 8 from J; bases not matched to a gene: 6.